Given below is one T cell receptor (beta chain) in context. Its cognate antigen is unknown. Naive CD8 cells lacked CD45RO and underwent positive selection for CCR7, leaving out terminally differentiated effector memory CD45RA+ cells. The assay used deep level. Profiling relied on immunoSEQ multiplex PCR, and the TCRdb table lists in-frame clones only, not all of them. The table has about 2.2 million clones, over 85% seen once. These data originate in a study of shared clonotypes between healthy human individuals. Looking at the study overall: A donor's plate count was three for CD4 naive and three for CD4 memory; CD8 naive had two and CD8 memory one. Findings and limits, study-wide: Several donors showed sharing of about 4.6% of naive CD4 clonotypes.

Trimming took 4 bases from V and 3 from J, leaving 17 bases between them. The CDR3 extends over 15 amino acids. Germline assignment: CDR1 SGDLS and CDR2 YYNGEE. This TCR came from a man younger than 35 in good health. Some clones in this sample may be carry-over from other donors' samples. Sequencing was performed on naive CD8+ T cells from PBMCs. V gene TRBV9 combines with J gene TRBJ2-7, with D possibly TRBD2 on 6 matching bases. The CDR3 protein is CASSPGWVAVYEQYF. The CDR3 DNA reads TGTGCCAGCAGCCCCGGGTGGGTAGCGGTCTACGAGCAGTACTTC.